This record covers a single T cell receptor (beta chain). Its antigen specificity is not known. No base quality information exists; no much larger clone differs at one position. Donors were healthy HIV-negative adults with no recently reported acute infections or vaccinations. Every donor was a Caucasian adult living in Nashville, Tennessee, USA. CD4+ T cells were enriched through magnetic negative selection, after which naive cells were positively selected on CD45RA and the remaining negative fraction served as the memory subset. Blood was collected by leukapheresis, and PBMCs were isolated by Ficoll-Histopaque density gradient centrifugation and then cryopreserved in liquid nitrogen vapor phase. Purity and quantity of every magnetically sorted T cell population were checked by analytical flow cytometry. From each sorted fraction, genomic DNA was isolated and quantified by UV absorbance on a Nanodrop 2000c.

The sample belongs to a study of shared clonotypes between healthy human individuals (dated by TCRdb to the early 2020s). With regard to the full study: Two women and a few men aged 18 to 49 years were included in the cohort. For each donor, three plates each were used for CD4 naive and CD4 memory, two plates were used for CD8 naive, and one plate was used for CD8 memory. To estimate repertoire size and how much clonotype sharing occurs between individuals, the study deeply sequenced the blood TCR repertoires of several healthy adults. Libraries were prepared and TCR repertoires were sequenced by different laboratories using diverse techniques, in order to increase sequencing depth and limit assay-specific biases. Each donor's leukapheresis produced roughly between about 0.8 and 10 billion PBMCs. General findings and caveats noted by the study authors: Because the study included only a small number of donors, the genetic and exposure-history diversity represented was limited. Roughly 5% of naive CD4, 3% to 4% of naive CD8, approximately 2% of memory CD4, and approximately 0.4% of memory CD8 clonotypes were shared across a few donors. Compared with non-shared clonotypes, the clonotypes found in all four sorted-subset donors had higher generation probabilities. Pairwise subsampling led to the expectation that sequencing depth would affect the degree of clonotype sharing among donors. Naive subsets generally had larger estimated clonotype richness than memory subsets did. Even with the large sequencing depth, rarefaction of the sorted-subset datasets indicated that sequencing was incomplete. Sampling was restricted to blood, and TCR repertoires in tissues likely differ from the TCR repertoires found in blood.

TCR CDR3 regions were amplified from genomic DNA by multiplex PCR using the deep immunoSEQ assay. Extracted genomic DNA from each cell subset was distributed evenly across all wells of several immunoSEQ 96-well plates, and each plate was treated as a replicate. For sorted subsets, around 200 ng genomic DNA, equal to 30,000 or so T cell genomes, was loaded into each replicate PCR. The purified libraries were quantified using a Qubit 3.0 fluorometer, sized with a Bioanalyzer 2100, and then quantified again using the KAPA Library Quantification kit. Every immunoSEQ 96-well plate was sequenced on a separate single-read 150-cycle Illumina NextSeq 550 flow cell. Per the source publication's procedure: Because the immunoSEQ output included only junctional sequences and no quality scores, the filtering could not be the same as the filtering used for full-length reads. Sequences were annotated with PyIR, a Python wrapper for IgBLAST v1.9, using IMGT germline references to assign V/J genes and CDR3. Any read was removed if the V/J assignment was weak (E-value above 1e-6), the CDR3 was missing, or the read contained stop codons, out-of-frame junctions, or ambiguous translated residues. V3J clonotypes were defined by identical inferred V gene, J gene, and CDR3 amino acid sequence. Percentage overlap between repertoires was computed as shared unique clonotypes divided by the size of the smaller repertoire. Repertoire richness was assessed with RTK rarefaction, the Chao1 estimator, and Recon v2.1 estimates of unobserved clonotypes. For all TCRbeta clonotypes obtained by the gDNA method from a few donors, generation probabilities were computed with OLGA. TCRdb mirrors the immuneACCESS table, restricted to in-frame sequences. Some clones are absent from its copies; in checked studies, under half trace to an unresolved V gene, and the reason for the others is unknown. Clone size and V and J calls were adopted from that table, with D and trimming inferred from the DNA. Across this sample there are about 2.4 million clones, with approximately 93% seen only once. Approximately 0.35% of the sample lies in the top ten.

Sequences SQVTM (CDR1) and ANQGSEA (CDR2) are obtained from the germline V gene. The germline V end is reduced by 8 bases and the J end by 5 bases; junction bases left unmatched: 10. The CDR3 measures 13 amino acids from cysteine to phenylalanine. CDR3 DNA is the only sequence kept; it has 39 bases, read in frame from the first base. This receptor was obtained from a man between 18 and 29 years old in good health. Some clones in this sample may be carry-over from other donors' samples. Material: naive CD4+ T cells from PBMCs. What this sample's cell subset or site label stands for: CD45RA+ positively selected. Recombination connected TRBV29-1 to TRBJ2-5; a stretch of 8 junction bases matches TRBD2. The DNA reads TGCAGCTCCTACGGGGGGGTCGGGGAGACCCAGTACTTC. Its product reads: CSSYGGVGETQYF.